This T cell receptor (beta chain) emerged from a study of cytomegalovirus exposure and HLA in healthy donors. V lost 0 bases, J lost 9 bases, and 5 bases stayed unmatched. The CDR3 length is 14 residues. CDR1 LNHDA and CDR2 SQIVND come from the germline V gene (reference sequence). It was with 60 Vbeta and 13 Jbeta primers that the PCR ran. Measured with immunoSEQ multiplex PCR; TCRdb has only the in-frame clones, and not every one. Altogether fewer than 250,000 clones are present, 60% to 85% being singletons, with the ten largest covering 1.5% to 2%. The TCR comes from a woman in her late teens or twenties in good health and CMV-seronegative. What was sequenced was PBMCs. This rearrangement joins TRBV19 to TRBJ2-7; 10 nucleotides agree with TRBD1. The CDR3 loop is CASSIEPGQGTQYF. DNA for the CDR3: TGTGCCAGTAGTATAGAACCGGGACAGGGGACGCAGTACTTC. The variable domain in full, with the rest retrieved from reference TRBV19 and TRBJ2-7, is DGGITQSPKYLFRKEGQNVTLSCEQNLNHDAMYWYRQDPGQGLRLIYYSQIVNDFQKGDIAEGYSVSREKKESFPLTVTSAQKNPTAFYLCASSIEPGQGTQYFGPGTRLTVT.